This TCR beta chain was found in a study of blood T cell repertoires in COVID-19. Authors' processing steps: Amplification with reference gene primers provided the estimates of nucleated cell counts. TCRdb's copy holds only in-frame clones and misses some; the assay was immunoSEQ multiplex PCR. V, J and clone size were drawn from that table, and D and trimming were deduced from the DNA. The data hold about 260,000 clones, with 80% to 90% observed a single time. The TCR comes from a woman in her seventies with COVID-19, enrolled during active disease. Sequenced material: peripheral blood.

As DNA, the CDR3 is TGTGCCAGCATTCCACTTTGGGGACAGGGGGGCTATGGCTACACCTTC. It encodes CASIPLWGQGGYGYTF. The chain recombines TRBV28 with TRBJ1-2, with TRBD1 matching over 11 bases. V was pared by 7 bases and J by 4 bases, with 11 bases of the junction left unmatched. The CDR3 extends over 16 amino acids. CDR1 is MDHEN, CDR2 SYDVKM, per germline.